This T cell receptor beta chain is from a study of blood T cells in healthy people across ages. There are 16 residues in the CDR3. The ends lost 0 bases at V and 5 bases at J; junction bases unmatched: 7. CDR1 and CDR2 from the germline V gene are SGHRS and YFSETQ. This clonotype occurred many times. PCR was performed a second time for about 6 to 12 cycles using a sample-barcoded 5' primer and a J-beta primer mix. TCRdb reprocessed the 5' RACE reads with MiXCR, giving one entry per CDR3 protein. The sample includes roughly 700,000 distinct CDR3 sequences, approximately 31% seen only once; the top ten take approximately 15%.

The J gene is TRBJ2-5, the V gene TRBV5-1; 10 positions match TRBD2. The receptor comes from a woman aged 80 or over in good health. Input material: blood. The CDR3 spells CASSLDVTSGAETQYF. The CDR3 coding sequence is TGCGCCAGCAGCTTGGATGTAACTAGCGGGGCGGAGACCCAGTACTTC.